A single sample gave rise to the 17 T cell receptor beta chains below, sequenced in a study of blood T cells in healthy people across ages (dated by TCRdb to 2013 to 2016). The library was obtained by 5' RACE. Sequencing took place on an Illumina HiSeq 2500. A second 7 to 11 cycle PCR used a sample-barcoded 5' primer and a J-beta primer mix. Starting from the raw public reads, TCRdb applied fastp trimming at Q25, assembled clones with MiXCR and retained in-frame beta chains. Rows matching on CDR3 protein sequence are summarized as one entry with the most common DNA and genes. The sample records roughly 1,500,000 distinct CDR3 sequences, roughly 32% of which are singletons. The ten largest account for around 11% of the sample. The specimen sequenced was blood. The receptors here all came from a woman in her twenties or thirties in good health.

This clonotype was detected a few times. V and J are TRBV20-1 and TRBJ2-7; 7 positions agree with TRBD1. In germline, CDR1 is DFQATT, CDR2 SNEGSKA (reference sequence). V dropped 2 bases and J dropped 2; count of bases not matched to a gene: 3. The CDR3 length is 13 residues. The CDR3, as DNA: TGCAGTGCTAGAAATGGACAGGCCTACGAGCAGTACTTC. The encoded protein is CSARNGQAYEQYF.

This clonotype was observed many times. The V gene is TRBV20-1, the J gene TRBJ2-5, with unresolved D. The CDR3 covers 10 residues. Germline V CDR1 and CDR2: DFQATT, SNEGSKA (reference sequence). V was pared by 3 bases and J by 7 bases, with 6 bases between. The CDR3 here is CSASTGTQYF. The DNA for the CDR3 is TGCAGTGCTAGTACCGGGACCCAGTACTTC.

A note on this clonotype: This may stem from a read error, because a much larger clone lies one nucleotide away. The V gene is TRBV4-1, the J gene TRBJ2-7; 10 bases line up with TRBD2. The CDR3 sequence is 16 residues long. Germline CDR1 reads MGHRA; CDR2 reads YSYEKL. Trimming at V came to 3 bases and at J to 0 bases, leaving 5 bases not matched to a gene. DNA of the CDR3: TGCGCCAGCAGCCAGGCTACTAGCGGGAACTCCTACGAGCAGTACTTC. Its protein is CASSQATSGNSYEQYF.

This clonotype showed up just a few times. The chain couples TRBV5-1 to TRBJ2-7, with D maybe TRBD1 (6 bases). Germline CDR1 is SGHRS and CDR2 is YFSETQ. The CDR3 sequence is 17 residues long. The V end was cut by 0 bases, the J end by 2 bases, with 18 bases between. Here the CDR3 reads CASSLVSSDRLPYEQYF. CDR3 coding DNA: TGCGCCAGCAGCTTGGTATCTTCCGACAGGCTACCCTACGAGCAGTACTTC. Based on the CDR3 plus reference TRBV5-1 and TRBJ2-7, the full variable domain is KAGVTQTPRYLIKTRGQQVTLSCSPISGHRSVSWYQQTPGQGLQFLFEYFSETQRNKGNFPGRFSGRQFSNSRSEMNVSTLELGDSALYLCASSLVSSDRLPYEQYFGPGTRLTVT.

This clonotype was counted a few times. The gene calls are TRBV6-1 and TRBJ2-7; 9 positions agree with TRBD1. In germline, CDR1 is MNHNS, CDR2 SASEGT. The CDR3 is 13 residues long. Losses at the gene ends were 11 bases for V and 5 bases for J; bases not matched to a gene: 10. The CDR3 region has the DNA TGTGCCGCAGGGGGACAGGGAGGCAACGAGCAGTACTTC. Its protein product is CAAGGQGGNEQYF.

CDR3: CASSFGQGRGTDTQYF. In DNA form, the CDR3 reads TGTGCCAGCAGTTTTGGGCAGGGAAGGGGCACAGATACGCAGTATTTT. The gene calls are TRBV28 and TRBJ2-3; possible D gene TRBD1, 5 bases. The CDR3 has 16 residues. V lost 3 bases and J 1 base, leaving 14 bases between the germline ends. Looked up from germline, CDR1 is MDHEN and CDR2 is SYDVKM.

J is TRBJ2-3 and V is TRBV6-6, with 8 nucleotides matching TRBD1. With V trimmed by 6 bases and J by 5 bases, 7 bases remained unmatched. The CDR3 is 14 amino acids. From germline, CDR1 is MNHNY and CDR2 SVGAGI (reference sequence). This CDR3 reads CASRPDRVVDTQYF. The CDR3 bases are TGTGCCAGCAGACCGGACAGGGTTGTAGATACGCAGTATTTT.

This clonotype was found a few times. The rearrangement joins TRBV10-3 to TRBJ1-1; D remains unclear. V dropped 0 bases and J dropped 1 base, with 9 bases sitting between them. The CDR3 loop spans 15 amino acids. From germline, CDR1 is ENHRY and CDR2 SYGVKD. The CDR3 DNA reads TGTGCCATCAGTGAGTCTTTAGGGCCGAACACTGAAGCTTTCTTT. Translated: CAISESLGPNTEAFF.

Note on this clonotype: A read error is possible here, since a much larger clone lies one base away. CDR3 DNA: TGTACCAGCAGTGAGGGACAGGGGCGCTACGAGCAGTACTTC. It codes for CTSSEGQGRYEQYF. V usage is TRBV6-1 and J usage is TRBJ2-7; 10 bases are shared with TRBD1. Germline assignment: CDR1 MNHNS and CDR2 SASEGT. This CDR3 is built from 14 residues.

This clonotype has ten or more counts. The J gene is TRBJ1-5, the V gene TRBV10-3, with no clear D. The CDR3 runs 14 residues. V was pared by 5 bases and J by 4 bases, with 12 bases between. Germline V lookup: CDR1 ENHRY, CDR2 SYGVKD. CDR3 sequence reads: CAISMDGLNQPQHF. DNA for the CDR3: TGTGCCATCAGTATGGACGGGTTGAATCAGCCCCAGCATTTT.

The gene calls are TRBV5-1 and TRBJ2-7; D perhaps matches TRBD2 (5 bases). V lost 3 bases and J lost 3, with 28 bases in between. Germline CDR1 and CDR2: SGHRS and YFSETQ. The CDR3 extends over 19 amino acids. The CDR3, as DNA: TGCGCCAGCAGCTCTGGCGTGCCGGCGGGCGGTGGGTCCTACTACGAGCAGTACTTC. As protein: CASSSGVPAGGGSYYEQYF.

This clonotype has a count of ten or more. A junction boundary mismatches the germline segment, possibly from a read error. The gene calls are TRBV7-9 and TRBJ2-3; TRBD2 is a possible D gene (5 bases). CDR3 length: 13 amino acids. CDR1 is SEHNR and CDR2 is FQNEAQ in the germline V gene (reference sequence). As DNA, the CDR3 is TGCGCCAGCAGCCCGGGGTTCACAGATACGCAGTATTTT. Residues: CASSPGFTDTQYF.

Remarks on this clonotype: At one of its ends the junction is not consistent with the germline gene, which may arise from a read error. The rearrangement joins TRBV7-9 to TRBJ2-1; 9 bases map to TRBD2. This CDR3 has 14 residues. CDR1 is SEHNR and CDR2 is FQNEAQ in the germline V gene (reference sequence). CDR3: CASSPGTSWNEQVF. The CDR3 DNA is TGTGCCAGCAGCCCCGGGACTAGCTGGAATGAGCAGGTCTTC.

The rearrangement uses TRBV29-1 and TRBJ1-2; D is uncertain. The length of the CDR3 is 13 residues. The ends were cut back, 5 bases at V and 3 bases at J, with 13 bases in the middle. The germline V gene encodes CDR1 SQVTM and CDR2 ANQGSEA. CDR3 nucleotide sequence: TGCAGCGTTCCCACGGCCAAGGACTATGGCTACACCTTC. Amino acid sequence: CSVPTAKDYGYTF.

A word on this clonotype: The conserved closing phenylalanine or tryptophan is absent in this CDR3, likely reflecting a read error. The chain recombines TRBV12-3 or TRBV12-4 with TRBJ2-3; 8 bases map to TRBD1. This CDR3 is 14 amino acids long. CDR3 nucleotide sequence: TGTGCCAGCAGCCCAGGGGGCAGAACAGATGCGCAGTATTCT. Its protein product is CASSPGGRTDAQYS.

To note about this clonotype: A read error may account for a junction end that differs from germline. The chain employs TRBV30 and TRBJ2-3; weak D call: TRBD2 (5 bases). The V gene's germline CDR1 is GTSNPN and CDR2 SVGIG (reference sequence). This CDR3 is 11 amino acids long. CDR3 in amino acids: CAWSAEDTRYF. The CDR3 DNA follows: TGTGCCTGGAGCGCGGAGGATACGCGGTATTTT.

This clonotype was found a few times. The chain is built from TRBV20-1 and TRBJ2-7, with TRBD1 as a possible D gene (5 bases). The CDR3 covers 13 residues. The ends were cut back, 0 bases at V and 6 bases at J, with 12 bases in the middle. CDR1 is DFQATT, CDR2 SNEGSKA, per germline (reference sequence). This CDR3 reads CSARDRVVFEQYF. The CDR3 bases are TGCAGTGCTAGAGACAGGGTAGTATTCGAGCAGTACTTC.